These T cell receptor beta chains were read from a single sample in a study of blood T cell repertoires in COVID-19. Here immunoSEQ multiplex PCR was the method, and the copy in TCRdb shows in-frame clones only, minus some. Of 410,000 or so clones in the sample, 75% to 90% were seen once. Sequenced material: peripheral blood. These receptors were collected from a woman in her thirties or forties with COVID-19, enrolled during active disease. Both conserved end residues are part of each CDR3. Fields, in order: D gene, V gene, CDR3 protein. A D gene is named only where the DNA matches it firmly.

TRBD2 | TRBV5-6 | CASSSDLAALGELFF
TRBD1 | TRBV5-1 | CASRPGQGYEQYF
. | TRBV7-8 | CASSSGVGVYNEQFF
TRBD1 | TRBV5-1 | CASSHTGVHNEQFF
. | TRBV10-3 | CAISFQGNTEAFF
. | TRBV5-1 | CASSLVVRDSYEQYF
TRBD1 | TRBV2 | CASSYQGAIGEAFF
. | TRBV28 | CASRGTLGRGNEQYF
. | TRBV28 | CASSLRVGELFF
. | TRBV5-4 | CASSLGSPAVLTNEKLFF
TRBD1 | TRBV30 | CAWSVWGDRGLVEAFF
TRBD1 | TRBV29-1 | CSVTGQGPRGGYTF
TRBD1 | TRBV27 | CASGDRVYGYTF
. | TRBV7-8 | CASSPSPQRNNQPQHF
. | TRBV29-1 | CSATPGGTEAFF
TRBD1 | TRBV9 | CASSVGGGEDSPLHF
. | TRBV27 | CASSLGGARYEQYF
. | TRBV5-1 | CASSLGVGSYTGELFF
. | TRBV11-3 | CASSLGSGNDEQYF
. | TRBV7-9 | CASSSRDELSSYNSPLHF
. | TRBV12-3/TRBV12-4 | CASSLGSYGYTF